One sample yielded the 6 T cell receptor beta chains listed below, sequenced in a study of immune evolution from preneoplasia to lung adenocarcinoma. Sequencing used immunoSEQ multiplex PCR; TCRdb keeps in-frame clones, though not all of them. The data show roughly 28,000 clones, with 65% to 75% seen just once and 5.7% held by the top ten. Sequenced material: FFPE invasive lung adenocarcinoma tissue. All receptors derive from a person aged 55 to 70 with invasive lung adenocarcinoma. Some clones in this sample may be carry-over from other donors' samples.

There are a few counts of this clone. This sequence joins TRBV5-8 and TRBJ2-1; no clear D gene. Germline V gene data show CDR1 as SGHTS and CDR2 as YDEGEE. V was cut by 0 bases and J by 4 bases, with 14 bases left in between. The CDR3 contains 16 residues. Here the CDR3 reads CASSLAVIARYNEQFF. The CDR3 bases are TGTGCCAGCAGCTTGGCAGTAATAGCCCGGTACAATGAGCAGTTCTTC.

This chain's CDR3 is CAWRSPANTGELFF. DNA of the CDR3: TGTGCCTGGAGGTCCCCCGCGAACACCGGGGAGCTGTTTTTT. This chain links TRBV30 with TRBJ2-2; D is undetermined. Germline-derived CDR1 and CDR2 are GTSNPN and SVGIG (reference sequence). This CDR3 contains 14 residues. The V end lost 3 bases, the J end lost 0 bases, and 8 bases lay between the germline ends.

The J gene is TRBJ2-3, the V gene TRBV5-1, with 9 bases that match TRBD2. The CDR3 is made up of 16 amino acids. Trimming took 4 bases from V and 5 from J; bases not matched to a gene: 11. Germline assignment: CDR1 SGHRS and CDR2 YFSETQ. DNA of the CDR3: TGCGCCAGCAGCCTGGCGGTAGCGGGAGAGGGAGATACGCAGTATTTT. It is translated as CASSLAVAGEGDTQYF.

The gene calls are TRBV7-3 and TRBJ2-3; D is unresolved. CDR3 length: 13 amino acids. Germline CDR1 and CDR2: SGHTA and FQGTGA. V gave up 3 bases and J gave up 5 bases, with 9 bases separating them. The CDR3 DNA reads as TGTGCCAGCAGCTTTTCTTTGGGAGATACGCAGTATTTT. This gives the protein CASSFSLGDTQYF.

The chain is built from TRBV19 and TRBJ1-1, with D hard to call. V was pared by 7 bases and J by 0 bases, with 12 bases between. CDR1 and CDR2 from the germline V gene are LNHDA and SQIVND (reference sequence). The length of the CDR3 is 14 residues. CDR3 coding DNA: TGTGCCAGTAAAAGGCTTGACGTGAACACTGAAGCTTTCTTT. This codes for CASKRLDVNTEAFF.

The chain has TRBV6-5 and TRBJ2-7; maybe TRBD2 (5 bases). CDR3 size: 15 residues. V was shortened by 2 bases and J by 3 bases, with 14 bases between the two germline ends. Germline CDR1 MNHEY, CDR2 SVGAGI. CDR3 sequence (DNA): TGTGCCAGCAGTTACCTCCACGAGGGAAACTACGAGCAGTACTTC. Protein product: CASSYLHEGNYEQYF.